Following are 25 T cell receptor beta chains from one sample sequenced in a study of cytomegalovirus exposure and HLA in healthy donors. Assay used: immunoSEQ multiplex PCR; TCRdb lists only in-frame clones, some missing. The data show roughly 310,000 clones, roughly 90% seen once. The sequenced material came from PBMCs. The receptors originated from a man aged 25 to 40 in good health and CMV-seronegative.

This rearrangement joins TRBV4-3 to TRBJ1-2, with a possible D match to TRBD1 (6 bases). The CDR3 loop spans 14 amino acids. Germline V CDR1 and CDR2: LGHNA, YSLEER. V gave up 1 base and J gave up 4 bases, with 10 bases separating them. The CDR3 DNA is TGCGCCAGCAGCCAAGGGACAGAACTCTATGGCTACACCTTC. Translating it yields CASSQGTELYGYTF.

This chain connects TRBV2 to TRBJ2-2; a possible D gene is TRBD1 (6 bases). The CDR3 loop spans 15 amino acids. V was trimmed by 4 bases and J by 1 base, leaving 10 bases between them. Germline V CDR1 and CDR2: SNHLY, FYNNEI. Here the CDR3 reads CASSAGHQNTGELFF. The CDR3 DNA sequence: TGTGCCAGCAGTGCGGGACACCAGAACACCGGGGAGCTGTTTTTT.

J is TRBJ2-2 and V is TRBV25-1, with TRBD2 as a possible D gene (6 bases). Trimming stripped 8 bases from V and 5 bases from J, with 15 bases between. CDR3 length: 14 amino acids. Germline assignment: CDR1 MGHDK and CDR2 SYGVNS. CDR3 sequence: CASSEGRGTGELFF. The CDR3 DNA reads as TGTGCCAGCTCCGAGGGACGGGGGACCGGGGAGCTGTTTTTT.

The J gene is TRBJ1-5, the V gene TRBV19, with TRBD1 matching 7 bases. Germline assignment: CDR1 LNHDA and CDR2 SQIVND (reference sequence). This CDR3 contains 15 residues. The V gene end was trimmed by 5 bases and the J gene end by 6 bases; junction bases not matched to a gene: 10. The CDR3 loop is CASSLRRQGSQPQHF. CDR3 nucleotide sequence: TGTGCCAGTAGTCTTCGGAGACAGGGTAGTCAGCCCCAGCATTTT.

The chain's CDR3 is CASSLSRTGDEQYF. CDR3 nucleotides: TGTGCCAGCAGCTTATCACGGACAGGGGACGAGCAGTACTTC. This chain connects TRBV7-9 to TRBJ2-7; 9 bases align to TRBD1. The CDR3 has 14 amino acids. Losses at the gene ends were 2 bases for V and 5 bases for J; bases not matched to a gene: 4. CDR1 and CDR2 from the germline V gene are SEHNR and FQNEAQ (reference sequence). Full variable domain (missing parts from reference TRBV7-9 and TRBJ2-7): DTGVSQNPRHKITKRGQNVTFRCDPISEHNRLYWYRQTLGQGPEFLTYFQNEAQLEKSRLLSDRFSAERPKGSFSTLEIQRTEQGDSAMYLCASSLSRTGDEQYFGPGTRLTVT.

The chain uses TRBV13 and TRBJ2-1; tentatively, D is TRBD2 (5 bases). V lost 1 base to trimming and J lost 9 bases, with 10 bases between them. The germline V gene has CDR1 PRHDT and CDR2 FYEKMQ (reference sequence). The CDR3 covers 13 residues. The CDR3 spells CASSLERVGEQFF. The DNA for the CDR3 is TGTGCCAGCAGCTTAGAGAGGGTGGGTGAGCAGTTCTTC.

Only one count was recorded for this clone. The chain uses TRBV5-4 and TRBJ2-7, with 10 bases fitting TRBD1. The junction had 9 bases not matched to a gene; V was cut back by 3 bases and J by 6 bases. The germline V gene encodes CDR1 SGHNT and CDR2 YYREEE (reference sequence). The CDR3 has 15 amino acids. DNA for the CDR3: TGTGCCAGCAGCTCACCGGGACAGGGGCCTCGCGAGCAGTACTTC. Protein product: CASSSPGQGPREQYF.

The chain carries TRBV18 and TRBJ2-3; 10 bases are a match to TRBD1. Germline values: CDR1 KGHSH, CDR2 LQKENI. J gave up 2 bases and V 8 bases, and 7 bases lay outside the gene matches. CDR3 length equals 15 residues. This CDR3 reads CASATGTGDTDTQYF. CDR3 bases: TGTGCCAGCGCAACCGGGACAGGGGACACAGATACGCAGTATTTT.

The rearrangement joins TRBV5-1 to TRBJ1-6; TRBD1 matches 12 bases. Trimming cost V 4 bases and J 9 bases; bases outside gene matches: 8. From germline, CDR1 is SGHRS and CDR2 YFSETQ. The CDR3 runs 16 residues. CDR3 loop: CASSQGQGAKGSPLHF. In DNA form, the CDR3 reads TGCGCCAGCAGCCAGGGACAGGGGGCGAAGGGTTCACCCCTCCACTTT.

The chain uses TRBV7-9 and TRBJ1-1, with D maybe TRBD1 (6 bases). V was trimmed by 5 bases and J by 1 base, leaving 14 bases between them. The CDR3 has 15 residues. From germline, CDR1 is SEHNR and CDR2 FQNEAQ (reference sequence). CDR3 residues: CASSPRQVRNTEAFF. The CDR3 bases are TGTGCCAGCAGCCCGCGACAGGTTCGGAACACTGAAGCTTTCTTT.

V gene TRBV4-3 combines with J gene TRBJ1-3; 7 positions agree with TRBD1. Germline CDR1 LGHNA, CDR2 YSLEER. Losses at the gene ends were 3 bases for V and 2 bases for J; bases not matched to a gene: 10. The CDR3 is 17 residues long. The DNA of the CDR3 is TGCGCCAGCAGCCACATGCCGGGGACAGAGGCTGGAAACACCATATATTTT. The encoded protein is CASSHMPGTEAGNTIYF.

V and J are TRBV19 and TRBJ1-2; 10 nucleotides line up with TRBD1. V was pared by 4 bases and J by 6 bases, with 14 bases of the junction left unmatched. The CDR3 sequence is 17 residues long. Germline CDR1 LNHDA, CDR2 SQIVND (reference sequence). The CDR3 bases are TGTGCCAGTAGTAGCCGGGACAGGGGCCCCCCGGAGGATGGCTACACCTTC. It is translated as CASSSRDRGPPEDGYTF.

The CDR3: CATLSIGDRGNTGAFF. DNA for the CDR3: TGTGCCACCCTTAGTATTGGGGACAGGGGGAATACGGGAGCTTTCTTT. This chain connects TRBV15 to TRBJ1-1, with TRBD1 matching 11 bases. Germline V lookup: CDR1 LNHNV, CDR2 YYDKDF (reference sequence). The ends lost 8 bases at V and 10 bases at J; junction bases unmatched: 18. The CDR3 has 16 residues.

In DNA, the CDR3 is TGTGCCAGCAGTTTACCCATTCATGAAAAACTGTTTTTT. Protein sequence: CASSLPIHEKLFF. The chain links TRBV28 to TRBJ1-4; no reliable D call. The CDR3 loop spans 13 amino acids. The ends were cut back, 2 bases at V and 6 bases at J, with 7 bases in the middle. CDR1 MDHEN and CDR2 SYDVKM come from the germline V gene.

This chain joins TRBV28 and TRBJ2-1; 11 positions agree with TRBD2. This CDR3 has 17 residues. With 2 bases clipped from V and 5 bases from J, the junction kept 8 bases outside the gene matches. Per germline, CDR1 MDHEN and CDR2 SYDVKM. The CDR3 DNA follows: TGTGCCAGCAGTTTAAATAGCGGGGGGGCCAGAGACAATGAGCAGTTCTTC. It encodes CASSLNSGGARDNEQFF.

The chain has TRBV6-4 and TRBJ1-1; possible D gene TRBD1, 5 bases. The germline gives CDR1 MRHNA, CDR2 SNTAGT. This CDR3 is 13 amino acids long. V gave up 6 bases and J gave up 0 bases, with 8 bases separating them. Here the CDR3 reads CASSRQMNTEAFF. The DNA for the CDR3 is TGTGCCAGCAGCCGACAGATGAACACTGAAGCTTTCTTT.

Only one count was recorded for this clone. This chain connects TRBV5-4 to TRBJ2-1, with TRBD2 matching over 8 bases. This CDR3 contains 15 residues. The junction had 11 bases not matched to a gene; V was cut back by 6 bases and J by 6 bases. From germline, CDR1 is SGHNT and CDR2 YYREEE (reference sequence). This chain's CDR3 is CASTREGNSLNEQFF. CDR3 DNA sequence: TGTGCCAGCACTCGGGAGGGAAACAGCCTCAATGAGCAGTTCTTC.

The J gene is TRBJ2-7, the V gene TRBV7-2; the D gene is possibly TRBD2 (6 bases). This CDR3 contains 15 residues. The germline V and J ends were trimmed by 5 bases and 2 bases, with 16 bases remaining between them. Germline CDR1 and CDR2: SGHTA and FQGNSA. The CDR3 sequence is CASSGRGTETYEQYF. CDR3 nucleotides: TGTGCCAGCAGCGGCCGAGGGACTGAGACCTACGAGCAGTACTTC.

V is TRBV14 and J is TRBJ2-3; possibly TRBD2 for D (5 bases). The CDR3 totals 13 residues. Germline V gives CDR1 SGHDN, CDR2 FVKESK. V was shortened by 2 bases and J by 12 bases, with 15 bases between the two germline ends. The CDR3 reads CASSQTGRRDQYF. The CDR3 DNA reads as TGTGCCAGCAGCCAAACTGGTCGCCGGGATCAGTATTTT.

The genes are TRBV5-5 and TRBJ2-2, with 8 positions matching TRBD1. The V gene's germline CDR1 is SGHKS and CDR2 YYEKEE (reference sequence). This CDR3 contains 14 residues. The junction had 5 bases not matched to a gene; V was cut back by 3 bases and J by 7 bases. CDR3 sequence (DNA): TGTGCCAGCAGCTCGACAGGGGAACACGGGGAGCTGTTTTTT. Amino acids: CASSSTGEHGELFF.

The J gene is TRBJ2-2, the V gene TRBV10-1; D might be TRBD2 (7 bases). From germline, CDR1 is WNHNN and CDR2 SYGVQD (reference sequence). CDR3 length: 18 residues. The V end was cut by 6 bases, the J end by 3 bases, with 23 bases between. The CDR3 protein is CASSENPGGGPDTGELFF. The CDR3, as DNA: TGCGCCAGCAGCGAGAACCCTGGGGGGGGGCCGGACACCGGGGAGCTGTTTTTT.

This clone was picked up one time. The CDR3: CASSPRQGRNSPLHF. In DNA form, the CDR3 reads TGTGCCAGCAGCCCAAGACAGGGGAGAAATTCACCCCTCCACTTT. The rearrangement joins TRBV5-4 to TRBJ1-6, with 8 bases matching TRBD1. From germline, CDR1 is SGHNT and CDR2 YYREEE (reference sequence). With 4 bases clipped from V and 7 bases from J, the junction kept 7 bases outside the gene matches. The CDR3 runs 15 residues. The variable domain in full, with the rest retrieved from reference TRBV5-4 and TRBJ1-6, is ETGVTQSPTHLIKTRGQQVTLRCSSQSGHNTVSWYQQALGQGPQFIFQYYREEENGRGNFPPRFSGLQFPNYSSELNVNALELDDSALYLCASSPRQGRNSPLHFGNGTRLTVT.

The chain has TRBV30 and TRBJ1-1; D is possibly TRBD1 (6 bases). V was cut by 3 bases and J by 0 bases, with 11 bases left in between. Germline-derived CDR1 and CDR2 are GTSNPN and SVGIG (reference sequence). The CDR3 totals 14 residues. As DNA, the CDR3 is TGTGCCTGGAGCCACAGGGCAGTGAACACTGAAGCTTTCTTT. Translating it yields CAWSHRAVNTEAFF.

A few counts support this clone. The V call is TRBV16, the J call TRBJ2-2; weak D call: TRBD1 (5 bases). Germline lookup yields CDR1 KGHSY and CDR2 FQNENV. The CDR3 is 15 amino acids. V was pared by 3 bases and J by 5 bases, with 13 bases between. The CDR3 loop reads CASSHRQLGTGELFF. CDR3 nucleotides: TGTGCCAGCAGCCACCGACAGTTGGGAACCGGGGAGCTGTTTTTT.

The chain is built from TRBV10-1 and TRBJ1-1; D is possibly TRBD1 (5 bases). This CDR3 has 13 residues. V gave up 5 bases and J gave up 3 bases, with 10 bases separating them. CDR1 and CDR2 from the germline V gene are WNHNN and SYGVQD (reference sequence). This CDR3 is CASSQGFYTEAFF. CDR3 sequence (DNA): TGCGCCAGCAGTCAGGGTTTTTACACTGAAGCTTTCTTT.